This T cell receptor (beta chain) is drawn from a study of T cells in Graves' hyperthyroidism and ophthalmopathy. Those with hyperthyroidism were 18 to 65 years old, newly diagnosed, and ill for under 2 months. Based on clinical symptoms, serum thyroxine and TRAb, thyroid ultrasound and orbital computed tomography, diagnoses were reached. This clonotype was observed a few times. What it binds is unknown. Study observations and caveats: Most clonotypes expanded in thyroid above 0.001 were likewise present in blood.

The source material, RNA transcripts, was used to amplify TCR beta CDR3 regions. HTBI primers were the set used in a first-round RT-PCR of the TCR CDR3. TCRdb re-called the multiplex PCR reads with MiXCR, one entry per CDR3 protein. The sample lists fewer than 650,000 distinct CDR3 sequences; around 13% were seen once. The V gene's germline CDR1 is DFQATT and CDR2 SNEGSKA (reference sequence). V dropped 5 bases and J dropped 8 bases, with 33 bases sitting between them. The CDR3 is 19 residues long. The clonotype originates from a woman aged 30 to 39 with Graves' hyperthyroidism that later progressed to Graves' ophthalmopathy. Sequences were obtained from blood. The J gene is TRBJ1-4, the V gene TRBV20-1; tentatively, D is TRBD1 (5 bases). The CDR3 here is CSASPPGLPFGGELEKLFF. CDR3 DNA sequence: TGCAGTGCTTCCCCACCGGGACTCCCTTTCGGGGGGGAGTTGGAAAAACTGTTTTTT.